Described below is a single TCR beta chain sequence and its context. Its antigen is still unknown. Adult donors, all healthy and HIV-negative, had no recent acute infections or vaccinations. A CD45RA+ naive subset and a CD45RA-negative memory subset were split from CD4+ cells. In germline, CDR1 is MDHEN, CDR2 SYDVKM. V was clipped by 5 bases and J by 5 bases, with 12 bases between them. This CDR3 is 14 amino acids long. This record belongs to a study of shared clonotypes between healthy human individuals. Study-level findings and limits: Blood was the sole source, and tissue repertoires probably differ.

This was a deep-level run. Profiling relied on immunoSEQ multiplex PCR, and the TCRdb table lists in-frame clones only, not all of them. The sample carries 1.4 million to 1.5 million clones, more than 95% recorded once. Sequences were obtained from naive CD4+ T cells sorted from blood. As for subset: CD45RA+ positively selected. The gene calls are TRBV28 and TRBJ2-2; TRBD1 might be the D (5 bases). This sequence was found in a man aged 25 to 45 in good health. CDR3 sequence (DNA): TGTGCCAGCAGTCTCCAGGGTCAGACCGGGGAGCTGTTTTTT. Translation: CASSLQGQTGELFF.